This T cell receptor beta chain appears in the sequencing data of a study of T cell clonality in common variable immunodeficiency. This clone was seen many times. Its antigen is not identified. The CDR3 extends 3 residues past the end of the read, so its final part is completed from the germline J gene. Blood samples were heparinized, about 5 to 8 ml per donor. Study findings and constraints: The cause of increased CVID clonality remains unclear without subpopulation sequencing. CVID subjects had higher TCRbeta clonality than healthy controls, most marked in about a third. Repertoire-complication correlations in CVID were limited by patient heterogeneity.

Data came from immunoSEQ multiplex PCR; TCRdb stores just in-frame clones and leaves some out. This repertoire holds 40,000 to 45,000 clones, and none appear only once. This CDR3 has 14 residues. Germline V CDR1 and CDR2: SEHNR, FQNEAQ (reference sequence). V gave up 3 bases and J gave up 6 bases; unmatched junction bases: 8. The sample consisted of peripheral blood mononuclear cells. The chain has TRBV7-9 and TRBJ2-7, with 7 bases matching TRBD1. This TCR was recovered from a person aged 18 to 75 in good health. The CDR3 sequence: CASSLTGLTSEQYF. The part of the CDR3 DNA that was read is TGTGCCAGCAGCTTGACAGGGTTGACGTCCGAG.